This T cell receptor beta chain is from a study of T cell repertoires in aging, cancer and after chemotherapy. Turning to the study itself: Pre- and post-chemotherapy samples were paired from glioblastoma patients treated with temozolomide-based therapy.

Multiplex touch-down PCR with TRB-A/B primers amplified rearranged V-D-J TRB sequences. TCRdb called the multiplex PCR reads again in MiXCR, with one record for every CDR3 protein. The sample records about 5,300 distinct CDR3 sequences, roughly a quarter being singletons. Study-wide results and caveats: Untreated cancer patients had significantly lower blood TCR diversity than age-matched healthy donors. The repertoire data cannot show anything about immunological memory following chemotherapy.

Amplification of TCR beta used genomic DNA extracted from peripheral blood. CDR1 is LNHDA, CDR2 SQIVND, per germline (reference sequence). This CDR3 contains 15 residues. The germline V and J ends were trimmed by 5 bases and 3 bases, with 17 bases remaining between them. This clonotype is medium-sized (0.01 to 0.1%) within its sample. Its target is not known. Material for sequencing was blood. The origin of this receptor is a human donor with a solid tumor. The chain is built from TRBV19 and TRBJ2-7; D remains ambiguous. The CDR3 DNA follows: TGTGCCAGTAGTTTGACCTATGACACGGTCTACGAGCAGTACTTC. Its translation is CASSLTYDTVYEQYF. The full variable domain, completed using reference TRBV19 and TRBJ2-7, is DGGITQSPKYLFRKEGQNVTLSCEQNLNHDAMYWYRQDPGQGLRLIYYSQIVNDFQKGDIAEGYSVSREKKESFPLTVTSAQKNPTAFYLCASSLTYDTVYEQYFGPGTRLTVT.